The rows below give T cell receptor beta chains drawn from one sample of a study of cytomegalovirus exposure and HLA in healthy donors. The protocol was immunoSEQ multiplex PCR, while the TCRdb copy is restricted to in-frame clones and leaves out a portion. The sample consists of about 170,000 clones, under 80% of them appearing once. Sequencing input: PBMCs. The receptors derive from a man between 40 and 49 years old in good health and CMV-seronegative. CDR3s include the opening cysteine and the closing phenylalanine or tryptophan. The D gene is left open where the match is weak. Clone size, where shown, is once, few, many, or a class for clones that have expanded.

CDR3,DNA,D,J,size,V
CASSRSPGTGGFRQRASSYEQYF,TGTGCCAGCTCCCGTTCCCCCGGGACAGGGGGATTTCGGCAGCGGGCGAGCTCCTACGAGCAGTACTTC,TRBD1,TRBJ2-7,.,TRBV18
CASSVGEPYEQYF,TGTGCCAGCAGCGTTGGGGAGCCCTACGAGCAGTACTTC,.,TRBJ2-7,.,TRBV9
CASSPTSGGPHEQDEQYF,TGTGCCAGCTCACCAACTAGCGGGGGGCCACACGAGCAGGACGAGCAGTACTTC,TRBD2,TRBJ2-7,few,TRBV18
CASSTLPGQGSPLHF,TGTGCCAGCAGTACCCTACCCGGACAGGGTTCACCCCTCCACTTT,TRBD1,TRBJ1-6,few,TRBV6-5
CASSITVQLNTGELFF,TGTGCCAGTAGTATAACCGTACAGTTGAACACCGGGGAGCTGTTTTTT,.,TRBJ2-2,.,TRBV19
CASSWQFSYEQYF,TGTGCCAGCTCATGGCAGTTTTCCTACGAGCAGTACTTC,.,TRBJ2-7,few,TRBV18
CASSQVRGGITEAFF,TGCGCCAGCAGCCAAGTGCGAGGGGGTATCACTGAAGCTTTCTTT,.,TRBJ1-1,.,TRBV4-1
CASSDSITGVYGYTF,TGTGCCAGCAGTGACTCGATTACAGGGGTCTATGGCTACACCTTC,TRBD1,TRBJ1-2,.,TRBV6-4
CASTTSGINNEQFF,TGTGCCAGCACTACTAGCGGGATTAACAATGAGCAGTTCTTC,TRBD2,TRBJ2-1,.,TRBV27
CASSVQGSYEQYF,TGTGCCAGCAGCGTACAGGGATCCTACGAGCAGTACTTC,.,TRBJ2-7,.,TRBV11-3
CASSSYRDGQTQYF,TGCGCCAGCAGCTCATACAGGGACGGTCAGACCCAGTACTTC,.,TRBJ2-5,few,TRBV5-1
CASSFPLTDTQYF,TGTGCCAGCAGCTTTCCCCTCACAGATACGCAGTATTTT,.,TRBJ2-3,.,TRBV5-4
CASSVGGADTQYF,TGTGCCAGCAGCGTAGGAGGTGCAGATACGCAGTATTTT,.,TRBJ2-3,.,TRBV9
CASSQTQRGSTEAFF,TGTGCCAGCAGCCAAACACAACGGGGGTCCACTGAAGCTTTCTTT,.,TRBJ1-1,.,TRBV6-5
CASDRTGANYGYTF,TGTGCCAGCGATCGGACAGGGGCGAACTATGGCTACACCTTC,TRBD1,TRBJ1-2,.,TRBV6-1
CASSLQGSETQYF,TGCGCCAGCAGCTTGCAGGGTTCAGAGACCCAGTACTTC,.,TRBJ2-5,.,TRBV5-4
CASSLVGQFSNYGYTF,TGTGCCAGCAGCTTAGTGGGACAGTTCTCCAACTATGGCTACACCTTC,TRBD1,TRBJ1-2,.,TRBV7-9
CASSPYAPPSYEQYF,TGTGCCAGCTCACCATATGCGCCTCCCTCCTACGAGCAGTACTTC,.,TRBJ2-7,.,TRBV18
CAWSEGQVQPQHF,TGTGCCTGGAGTGAGGGACAGGTTCAGCCCCAGCATTTT,TRBD1,TRBJ1-5,.,TRBV30
CAWSVQRNNSPLHF,TGTGCCTGGAGTGTACAGAGAAATAATTCACCCCTCCACTTT,.,TRBJ1-6,.,TRBV30
CASSYSEGGLSDTQYF,TGTGCCAGCAGTTACTCAGAGGGGGGGCTCTCAGATACGCAGTATTTT,.,TRBJ2-3,few,TRBV6-5
CASSPRHGTYEQYF,TGTGCCAGCAGCCCAAGACACGGTACCTACGAGCAGTACTTC,.,TRBJ2-7,once,TRBV7-2
CASSLPSVAGGPDTGELFF,TGCGCCAGCAGCCTCCCCTCGGTAGCGGGAGGGCCAGACACCGGGGAGCTGTTTTTT,TRBD2,TRBJ2-2,.,TRBV10-1
CASSFGTLSSYEQYF,TGCGCCAGCAGCTTCGGGACTCTTAGCTCCTACGAGCAGTACTTC,.,TRBJ2-7,.,TRBV5-1
CAWSVGRENEQYF,TGTGCCTGGAGTGTGGGGAGGGAAAACGAGCAGTACTTC,TRBD2,TRBJ2-7,.,TRBV30
CASSLGVTDTQYF,TGTGCCAGCAGCCTCGGGGTCACAGATACGCAGTATTTT,.,TRBJ2-3,.,TRBV11-2
CASSAWDYPRSYEQYF,TGTGCCAGCAGCGCATGGGACTATCCAAGGTCCTACGAGCAGTACTTC,.,TRBJ2-7,.,TRBV21-1
CASSPLKLSYNSPLHF,TGTGCCAGCAGCCCCCTGAAGCTCTCCTATAATTCACCCCTCCACTTT,.,TRBJ1-6,.,TRBV27
CSARGGSTDTQYF,TGCAGCGCCCGAGGTGGGAGCACAGATACGCAGTATTTT,.,TRBJ2-3,.,TRBV29-1
CASSTLDSVGYGYTF,TGTGCCAGCAGCACACTGGACAGCGTGGGCTATGGCTACACCTTC,.,TRBJ1-2,once,TRBV6-1
CASSDSGSYGYTF,TGTGCCAGCAGTGACAGCGGGAGCTATGGCTACACCTTC,.,TRBJ1-2,.,TRBV28
CASRLAGADSPLHF,TGTGCCAGCAGGCTAGCGGGGGCCGATTCACCCCTCCACTTT,.,TRBJ1-6,.,TRBV6-5
CASREPSRSLDEAFF,TGTGCCAGCAGGGAGCCGAGTAGGAGTTTAGATGAAGCTTTCTTT,.,TRBJ1-1,.,TRBV6-6
CSGRTGRTDTQYF,TGCAGCGGACGGACTGGGCGCACAGATACGCAGTATTTT,.,TRBJ2-3,few,TRBV29-1
CASGESSGRSGNEQFF,TGTGCCAGCGGGGAGAGTAGCGGGAGGAGCGGCAATGAGCAGTTCTTC,TRBD2,TRBJ2-1,.,TRBV2
CASSFSGGASDTQYF,TGCGCCAGCAGCTTTAGCGGGGGGGCGAGTGATACGCAGTATTTT,TRBD2,TRBJ2-3,.,TRBV5-1
CASSSGDEQYF,TGTGCCAGCTCATCGGGGGACGAGCAGTACTTC,.,TRBJ2-7,few,TRBV18
CASSLTDIGELFF,TGCGCCAGCAGCTTGACCGACATCGGGGAGCTGTTTTTT,.,TRBJ2-2,.,TRBV5-1
CASSLPGTSGESKYF,TGTGCCAGCAGTCTCCCCGGGACTAGCGGGGAGTCGAAGTATTTT,TRBD2,TRBJ2-3,.,TRBV28
CASSQGGARSYEQYF,TGCGCCAGCAGCCAAGGAGGTGCCCGCTCCTACGAGCAGTACTTC,.,TRBJ2-7,.,TRBV4-1
CASSPGSTYEKLFF,TGTGCCAGCAGCCCGGGTTCGACCTATGAAAAACTGTTTTTT,.,TRBJ1-4,many,TRBV7-9